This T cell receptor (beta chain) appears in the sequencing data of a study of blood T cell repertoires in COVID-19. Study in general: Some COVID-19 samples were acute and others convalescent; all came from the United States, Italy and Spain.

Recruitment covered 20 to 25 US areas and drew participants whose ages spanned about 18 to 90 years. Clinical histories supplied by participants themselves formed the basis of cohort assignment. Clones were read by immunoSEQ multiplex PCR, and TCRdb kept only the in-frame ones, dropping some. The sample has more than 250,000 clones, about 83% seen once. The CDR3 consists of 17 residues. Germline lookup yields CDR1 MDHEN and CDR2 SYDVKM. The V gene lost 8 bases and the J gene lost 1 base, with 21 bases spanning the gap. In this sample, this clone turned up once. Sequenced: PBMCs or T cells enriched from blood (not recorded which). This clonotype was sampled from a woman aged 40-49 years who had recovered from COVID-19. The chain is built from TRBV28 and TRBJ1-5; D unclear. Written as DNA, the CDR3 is TGTGCCAGCGGATCGTGGGGTATTGGGAGAAGCAATCAGCCCCAGCATTTT. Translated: CASGSWGIGRSNQPQHF.